The clone carrying this T cell receptor beta chain was detected a few times. Its antigen is as yet unknown. The second PCR ran about 6 to 11 cycles with a sample-barcoded 5' primer and J-beta primers. TCRdb processed the 5' RACE reads anew with MiXCR; each CDR3 protein has one entry. This sample has just under 900,000 distinct CDR3 sequences, with 29% found just once. The data stem from a study of blood T cells in healthy people across ages. Trimming left V 2 bases short and J 2 bases short, with 12 bases between. CDR1 is LGHDT, CDR2 YNNKEL, per germline (reference sequence). This CDR3 comprises 15 residues. Researchers report isolating at least 7 million PBMCs per sample. Each sample yielded at least 6 micrograms of PBMC total RNA. General observations from the study: Fewer expanded clones and more diversity marked long-lived versus aged donors. While age rose, TCR beta diversity per million T cells dropped in a roughly linear way.

The receptor comes from a woman aged 80 or over in good health. This rearrangement joins TRBV3-1 to TRBJ1-1; D not certain. Sequencing was performed on blood. DNA of the CDR3: TGTGCCAGCAGCCAAACGTCCAGATCAAACACTGAAGCTTTCTTT. This gives the protein CASSQTSRSNTEAFF.